This passage covers 15 T cell receptor beta chains from one sample sequenced in a study of T cells in Graves' hyperthyroidism and ophthalmopathy (dated by TCRdb to the late 2010s). Library creation used multiplex PCR. Data came from an Illumina HiSeq 2000. TCR beta CDR3 regions were amplified from RNA transcripts. A first-round RT-PCR of the TCR CDR3 used the HTBI primer set with the Qiagen OneStep RT-PCR kit. Through fastp at Q25 and MiXCR, TCRdb rebuilt clones from the public reads, retaining in-frame beta chains. When rows share a CDR3 protein, they turn into one entry using the most common DNA and genes. The table for this sample lists about 290,000 distinct CDR3 sequences; roughly 17% of them were counted only once. In total, the top ten clones hold around 33% of the sample. Sequenced input: blood. The receptors were sampled from a young man with Graves' hyperthyroidism.

The chain recombines TRBV3-1 with TRBJ1-2; 7 nucleotides match TRBD1. Germline CDR1 reads LGHDT; CDR2 reads YNNKEL (reference sequence). J gave up 4 bases and V 4 bases, and 6 bases lay outside the gene matches. The CDR3 is 14 amino acids. CDR3 nucleotide sequence: TGTGCCAGCAGCCTAATTGGGACAGTCTATGGCTACACCTTC. Translating it yields CASSLIGTVYGYTF.

This clonotype was counted at least ten times. This chain joins TRBV20-1 and TRBJ2-7; TRBD2 matches at 8 bases. V lost 0 bases to trimming and J lost 3 bases; unmatched junction nucleotides: 10. Germline CDR1 is DFQATT and CDR2 is SNEGSKA (reference sequence). The CDR3 contains 16 residues. This CDR3 reads CSARDIGQREFYEQYF. The CDR3 DNA is TGCAGTGCTAGAGATATCGGACAGCGGGAGTTCTACGAGCAGTACTTC.

This clonotype was observed a handful of times. V gene TRBV7-9 combines with J gene TRBJ2-4; D unclear. Germline values: CDR1 SEHNR, CDR2 FQNEAQ (reference sequence). V lost 4 bases, J lost 5 bases, and 9 bases lay in between. The length of the CDR3 is 13 residues. CDR3 nucleotides: TGTGCCAGCAGCTCCCTGGTAGAAAACATTCAGTACTTC. Translated, it gives CASSSLVENIQYF.

The DNA for the CDR3 is TGTGCCTGGAGTAGGGATAGGGACATTCAGTACTTC. Its translation is CAWSRDRDIQYF. The chain combines TRBV30 with TRBJ2-4; no clear D. Germline lookup yields CDR1 GTSNPN and CDR2 SVGIG (reference sequence). V lost 2 bases to trimming and J lost 8 bases, with 10 bases between them. This CDR3 has 12 residues.

As concerns this clonotype: Just one base apart from a much larger clone, this may be a read error. The chain uses TRBV12-3 or TRBV12-4 and TRBJ2-5; 9 bases are a match to TRBD2. The CDR3 length is 17 residues. V lost 6 bases to trimming and J lost 5 bases; unmatched junction nucleotides: 16. CDR3 sequence reads: CASSAGTSRIRGETQYF. The DNA for the CDR3 is TGTGCCAGCAGCGCCGGGACTAGCAGGATAAGGGGGGAGACCCAGTACTTC.

The gene calls are TRBV6-4 and TRBJ1-4; a possible D gene is TRBD1 (5 bases). Per germline, CDR1 MRHNA and CDR2 SNTAGT. This CDR3 is built from 15 residues. Trimming took off 7 bases at V and 8 bases at J, with 20 bases between the two ends. CDR3 in amino acids: CASILTGAAHEKLFF. CDR3 bases: TGTGCCAGCATCCTGACCGGGGCAGCTCACGAAAAACTGTTTTTT.

Many counts were recorded for this clonotype. J is TRBJ2-5 and V is TRBV20-1; no clear D. V shed 1 base and J shed 5 bases, with 17 bases lying between them. Germline lookup yields CDR1 DFQATT and CDR2 SNEGSKA (reference sequence). The CDR3 runs to 15 residues. The CDR3 DNA sequence: TGCAGTGCTAGAGGTCCTCCCGCTAGTCGGGAGACCCAGTACTTC. Translated: CSARGPPASRETQYF.

This clonotype has only a few counts. The chain employs TRBV10-3 and TRBJ2-1; D perhaps matches TRBD2 (6 bases). This CDR3 has 13 amino acids. V was pared by 2 bases and J by 9 bases, with 11 bases between. Germline CDR1 and CDR2: ENHRY and SYGVKD. DNA for the CDR3: TGTGCCATCAGTGAGCTCCTAGCGCCTGAGCAGTTCTTC. Translated, it gives CAISELLAPEQFF.

This clonotype was detected many times. This chain connects TRBV24-1 to TRBJ2-3, with unresolved D. This CDR3 has 14 residues. Germline CDR1 and CDR2: KGHDR and SFDVKD. V was trimmed by 4 bases and J by 6 bases, leaving 13 bases between them. CDR3 sequence reads: CATSDMDVVDTQYF. CDR3 nucleotide sequence: TGTGCCACCAGTGACATGGATGTGGTGGATACGCAGTATTTT.

This clonotype was found many times. The V and J genes are TRBV30 and TRBJ1-1, with D uncertain. The germline V gene encodes CDR1 GTSNPN and CDR2 SVGIG (reference sequence). Between the trimmed V and J ends, which lost 0 bases and 3 bases, there was a span of 5 bases. The CDR3 contains 12 residues. This chain's CDR3 is CAWSVGYTEAFF. Written as DNA, the CDR3 is TGTGCCTGGAGTGTAGGGTACACTGAAGCTTTCTTT.

This clonotype was seen many times. The chain combines TRBV7-8 with TRBJ1-5; TRBD1 matches 9 bases. The trim removed 0 bases at V and 5 bases at J, leaving 5 bases unmatched. Germline V gene lookup returns CDR1 SGHVS and CDR2 FQNEAQ. The CDR3 covers 16 residues. The CDR3 loop reads CASSLATDRGDQPQHF. Here the CDR3 DNA reads TGTGCCAGCAGCTTAGCGACGGACAGGGGTGATCAGCCCCAGCATTTT.

About this clonotype: One end of the junction is discordant with germline, which a read error may explain. The rearrangement links TRBV4-1 to TRBJ2-5; weak D call: TRBD2 (5 bases). CDR1 is MGHRA, CDR2 YSYEKL, per germline. CDR3 length equals 17 residues. CDR3 protein: CAGSRENPTAGRETQYF. In DNA, the CDR3 is TGCGCCGGCAGCCGCGAAAACCCGACGGCGGGTAGGGAGACCCAGTACTTC.

This clonotype was seen many times. This chain connects TRBV27 to TRBJ2-3; 11 nucleotides agree with TRBD2. CDR1 and CDR2 (germline): MNHEY, SMNVEV (reference sequence). With V trimmed by 6 bases and J by 10 bases, 18 bases remained unmatched. This CDR3 is 17 amino acids long. The CDR3 here is CASRTIAGGPRASAQYF. The CDR3 bases are TGTGCCAGCAGGACTATAGCGGGAGGGCCAAGGGCGTCAGCGCAGTATTTT.

This clonotype was seen at least ten times. V usage is TRBV29-1 and J usage is TRBJ2-6; 7 bases line up with TRBD1. Germline V gene sequence: CDR1 SQVTM, CDR2 ANQGSEA. Trimming at V came to 6 bases and at J to 0 bases, leaving 11 bases not matched to a gene. The CDR3 sequence is 17 residues long. The CDR3 DNA follows: TGCAGCGTCTCGGACAGGCCGAGTGGCTCTGGGGCCAACGTCCTGACTTTC. This sequence encodes CSVSDRPSGSGANVLTF.

This clonotype was picked up many times. The rearrangement joins TRBV14 to TRBJ2-3; 8 nucleotides line up with TRBD1. Germline V gene lookup returns CDR1 SGHDN and CDR2 FVKESK. The CDR3 is 17 residues long. J was trimmed by 3 bases and V by 3 bases; bases with no gene match: 11. The CDR3 sequence is CASSHRQGNGVTDTQYF. The DNA for the CDR3 is TGTGCCAGCAGCCACCGACAGGGGAATGGCGTGACAGATACGCAGTATTTT.